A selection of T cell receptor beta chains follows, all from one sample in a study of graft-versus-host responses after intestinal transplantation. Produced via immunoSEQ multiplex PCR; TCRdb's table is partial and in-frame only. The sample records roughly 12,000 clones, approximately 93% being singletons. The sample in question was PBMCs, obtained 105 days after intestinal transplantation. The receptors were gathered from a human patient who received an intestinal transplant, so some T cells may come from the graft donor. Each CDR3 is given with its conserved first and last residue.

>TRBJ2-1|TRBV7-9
CASSLRGGYNEQFF
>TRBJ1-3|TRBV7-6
CASSSLRAELSGNTIYF
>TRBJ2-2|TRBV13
CASSWGLAGEELFF
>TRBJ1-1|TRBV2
CASSDPPGAKIEAFF
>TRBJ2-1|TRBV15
CATSSILAGGPYYNEQFF
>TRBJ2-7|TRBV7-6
CASSPSLTYEQYF
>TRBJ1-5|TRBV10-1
CARMIIDRGRRNQPQHF
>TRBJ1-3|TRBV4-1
CASSLTPLGDNSGNTIYF
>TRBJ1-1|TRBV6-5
CASSTGTDTEAFF
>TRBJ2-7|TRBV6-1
CASRTGTASYEQYF
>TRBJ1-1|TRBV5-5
CASSWDVDTEAFF
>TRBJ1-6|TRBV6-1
CASSPRDSGGSPLHF
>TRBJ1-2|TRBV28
CASLTADSAYPNYGYTF
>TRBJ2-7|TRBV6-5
CASRARTGGLDEQYF
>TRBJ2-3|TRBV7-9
CASSFFTGTDTQYF
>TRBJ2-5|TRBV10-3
CAISPRYREGLETQYF
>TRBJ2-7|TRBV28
CASTSGSGTYEQYF
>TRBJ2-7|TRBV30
CAWSAAGVSYEQYF
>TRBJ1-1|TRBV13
CASSLVVETAIAFF
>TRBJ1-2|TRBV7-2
CASTPSYGTANGYTF
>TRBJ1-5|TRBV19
CASSIQGDQPQHF
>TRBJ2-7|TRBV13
CASSLGSTSSYEQYF
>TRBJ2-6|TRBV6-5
CASSELSGANVLTF
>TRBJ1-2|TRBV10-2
CASSELITGYRFGYTF
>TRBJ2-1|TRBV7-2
CASSLTSTSYNEQFF
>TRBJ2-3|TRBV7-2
CASSLTGGTDTQYF
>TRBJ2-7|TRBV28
CASNTGAYEQYF
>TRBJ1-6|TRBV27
CASSRSGPTVLSPLHF
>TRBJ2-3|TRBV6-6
CASSYLAGVTTDTQYF
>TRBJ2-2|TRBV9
CASSVAWNLNTGELFF
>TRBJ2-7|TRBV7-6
CASSLVWQANSYEQYF
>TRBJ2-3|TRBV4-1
CASSDGTRRTDTQYF
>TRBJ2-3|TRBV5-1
CASTRDRGTDTQYF
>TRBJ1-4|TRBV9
CASSVEGHNEKLFF
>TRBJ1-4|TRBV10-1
CASRPGQGGATNEKLFF
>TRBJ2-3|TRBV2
CASINHAGGSTDTQYF
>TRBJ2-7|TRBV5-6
CASRGLSYEQYF
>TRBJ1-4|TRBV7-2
CASSQAGDYEKLFF
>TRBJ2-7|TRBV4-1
CASSLSPEGYEQYF
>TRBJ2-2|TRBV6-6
CAGGPGTGELFF
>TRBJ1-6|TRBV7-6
CASSLAEDNSPLHF
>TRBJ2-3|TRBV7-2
CASRNTRVSDTQYF
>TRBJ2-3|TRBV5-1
CASSRHTDTQYF
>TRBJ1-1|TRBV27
CASIAGTVMNTEAFF
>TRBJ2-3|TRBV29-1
CSVQLAGFTDTQYF
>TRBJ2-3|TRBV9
CASSVGPDHRTDTQYF
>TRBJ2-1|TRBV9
CASSVAGGNEQFF
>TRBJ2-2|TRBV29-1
CSVEEFSSHTGELFF
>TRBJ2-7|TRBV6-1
CASSRGTSVYEQYF
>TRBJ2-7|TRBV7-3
CASSPGRRPSYEQYF
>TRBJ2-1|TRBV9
CASTQTGTNYNEQFF
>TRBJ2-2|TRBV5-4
CASSSRLAGVFEDGELFF
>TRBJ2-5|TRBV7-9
CASSSRLAGEYQETQYF
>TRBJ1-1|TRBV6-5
CASRKQGNTEAFF
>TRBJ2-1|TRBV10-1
CASSESENEQFF
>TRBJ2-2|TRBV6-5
CASSSPLGGYTGELFF
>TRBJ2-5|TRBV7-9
CASSLTSGNQETQYF
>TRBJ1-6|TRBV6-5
CASGRPGGNNSPPHF
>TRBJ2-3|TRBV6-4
CASSAMRGSTDTQYF